This T cell receptor (beta chain) comes out of a study of follicular helper T cells after annual influenza vaccination. General study findings and limits: Day 7 ICOS+CD38+ clones later appeared mostly in ICOS-CD38- cTfh.

TCRdb's table, derived via immunoSEQ multiplex PCR, lists solely in-frame clones and lacks some. The sample includes some 8,300 clones, nearly 85% seen only once; the top ten take approximately 3%. Comments on this clone: The antigen is unknown.

This CDR3 is built from 15 residues. Germline V gives CDR1 SGHRS, CDR2 YFSETQ. The ends were cut back, 0 bases at V and 7 bases at J, with 11 bases in the middle. Time point specified: 2013-2014 season, 7 days after vaccination. This clonotype originated in an adult who received the influenza vaccine. The sample in question was CXCR5+ CD38- circulating T follicular helper cells from blood, obtained 7 days after influenza vaccination. Subset in this sample: circulating Tfh, non-naive CD4+CXCR5+PD-1+ (ICOS+CD38+ or ICOS-CD38-). V is TRBV5-1 and J is TRBJ1-6; possible D gene TRBD1, 5 bases. CDR3 nucleotide sequence: TGCGCCAGCAGCTTGGATGGGGCTAGGAATTCACCCCTCCACTTT. Its translation: CASSLDGARNSPLHF.